This note documents a single TCR beta chain sequence. This clone was observed once. Its antigen target is currently unknown. Base qualities are missing; no much larger clone stands one base away. The data were obtained in a study of identifying expanded T cells in peripheral blood (dated by TCRdb to about 2019). A note on the overall study: Four technical replicates, made by sequencing separate aliquots from the same pool of genomic DNA, were compared pairwise.

TCRbeta CDR3 regions were profiled by bias-controlled multiplex PCR amplification of genomic DNA with the immunoSEQ Assay. The source study handled its data this way. To quantify the absolute abundance of each unique TCRbeta CDR3 region, the sequences were collapsed and filtered. Differential abundance was tested with a binomial (Fisher-equivalent) model and with a beta-binomial model adding time-dependent variance fitted from healthy donors. Any clone with fewer than 5 combined templates was excluded, and a clone was called differentially abundant if its Benjamini-Hochberg FDR was below 0.01. Using the form v = (b*log(k)+a)^2, the beta-binomial variance was modeled as a function of the total template count across the two samples. TCRdb mirrors the immuneACCESS table, restricted to in-frame sequences. Some clones are absent from its copies; in checked studies, under half trace to an unresolved V gene, and the reason for the others is unknown. Clone size and the V and J calls come from that table; the DNA yielded D and trimming. This sample gives about 78,000 clones in total; around four fifths of them show up just once. In total, the top ten clones hold about 17% of the sample.

Beyond this particular receptor, the publication reports: The authors expected that biological variance in healthy repertoires might rise further over much longer intervals, such as months to years. Across all healthy-donor time intervals, the beta-binomial model significantly cut both the number of clones called differentially abundant and the false-positive rate. In all healthy donors, the variance in clone template counts between samples taken approximately 15 days apart rose significantly as total template count increased. Between technical replicates the binomial model flagged around 1.3 differentially abundant clones, whereas over around 2 weeks the binomial model flagged about 15 and over roughly 4 weeks around 18.

During the collection period, no immune events, such as infections, were documented for the healthy donors. Healthy-donor blood repertoires served as a training cohort to calibrate time-dependent variance in a beta-binomial model of T-cell clone differential abundance. The training cohort comprised roughly ten healthy donors, 3 female and 7 male. Donor ages ranged from about 25 to 64 years, with an average of 43 years. Whole blood, obtained from a commercial supplier, was collected from each healthy donor at three time points spaced about 2 weeks apart. For immunosequencing, genomic DNA was extracted from whole blood that had not been sorted. The clonotype originates from a person between 18 and 69 years old in good health. What was sequenced was blood.

The CDR3 region has the sequence CASRRDNLSVQPQHF. Here is the DNA: TGTGCCAGCAGGCGCGACAACCTTTCGGTTCAGCCCCAGCATTTT. The chain uses TRBV6-5 and TRBJ1-5; the D gene is unclear. Sequences MNHEY (CDR1) and SVGAGI (CDR2) are obtained from the germline V gene. From the cysteine through the phenylalanine, the CDR3 covers 15 amino acids. The DNA shown is the 45-base CDR3, in frame from base 1. V is reduced by 6 bases and J by 6 bases, leaving a spacing of 18 bases between them.